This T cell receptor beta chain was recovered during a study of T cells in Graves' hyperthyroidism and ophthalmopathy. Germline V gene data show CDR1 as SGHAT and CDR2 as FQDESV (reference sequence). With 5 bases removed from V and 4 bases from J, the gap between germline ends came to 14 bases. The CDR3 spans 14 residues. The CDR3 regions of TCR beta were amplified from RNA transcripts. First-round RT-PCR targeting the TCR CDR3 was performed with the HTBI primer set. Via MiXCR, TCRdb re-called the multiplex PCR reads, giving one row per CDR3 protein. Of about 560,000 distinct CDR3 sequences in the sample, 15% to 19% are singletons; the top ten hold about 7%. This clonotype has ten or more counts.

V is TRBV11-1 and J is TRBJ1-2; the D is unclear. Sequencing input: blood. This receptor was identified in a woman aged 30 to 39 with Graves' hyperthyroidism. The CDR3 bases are TGTGCCAGCAGCCGAATCGGTGCGGGCTATGGCTACACCTTC. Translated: CASSRIGAGYGYTF.